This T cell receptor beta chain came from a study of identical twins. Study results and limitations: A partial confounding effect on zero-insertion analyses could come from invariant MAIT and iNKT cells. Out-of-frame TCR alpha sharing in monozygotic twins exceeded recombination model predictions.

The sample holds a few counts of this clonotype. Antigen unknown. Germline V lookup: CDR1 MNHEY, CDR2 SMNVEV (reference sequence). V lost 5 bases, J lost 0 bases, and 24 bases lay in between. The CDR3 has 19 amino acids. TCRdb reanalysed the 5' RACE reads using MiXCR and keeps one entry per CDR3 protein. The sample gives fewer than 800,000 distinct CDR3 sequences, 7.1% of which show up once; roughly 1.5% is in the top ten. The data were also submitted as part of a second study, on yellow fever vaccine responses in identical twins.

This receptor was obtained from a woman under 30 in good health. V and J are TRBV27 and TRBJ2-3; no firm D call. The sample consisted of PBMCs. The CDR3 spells CASSTLVAVKTPSTDTQYF. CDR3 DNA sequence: TGTGCCAGCAGTACCCTAGTGGCGGTGAAAACCCCTAGCACAGATACGCAGTATTTT.